A selection of T cell receptor beta chains follows, all from one sample in a study of T cell responses to AZD1222 COVID-19 vaccine. Produced via immunoSEQ multiplex PCR; TCRdb's table is partial and in-frame only. The sample holds 180,000 or so clones, roughly nine tenths seen once. The sequenced sample was peripheral blood, obtained 28 days after the second AZD1222 dose. The receptors shown here come from an adult who received the AZD1222 COVID-19 vaccine. Both conserved end residues are part of each CDR3. The D gene is left open where the match is weak. The size of a clone is reported for some rows only, either as once, few or many, or as a class for expanded clones.

cdr3_length,j_call,clone_size,d_call,v_call,cdr3_aa,cdr3_nt
17,TRBJ2-7,.,TRBD1,TRBV24-1,CATSDLPGQGTTYEQYF,TGTGCCACCAGTGATTTGCCGGGACAGGGGACTACCTACGAGCAGTACTTC
16,TRBJ2-5,.,TRBD2,TRBV5-1,CASSSSGGASQETQYF,TGCGCCAGCAGCTCTAGCGGGGGCGCCTCTCAAGAGACCCAGTACTTC
16,TRBJ2-1,once,.,TRBV5-4,CASSLEPRRAYNEQFF,TGTGCCAGCAGCTTGGAGCCCAGAAGAGCCTACAATGAGCAGTTCTTC
15,TRBJ2-7,.,TRBD1,TRBV11-2,CASSVNRDRAYEQYF,TGTGCCAGCAGTGTTAATAGGGACAGGGCCTACGAGCAGTACTTC
18,TRBJ1-2,.,.,TRBV23-1,CASSPPTPGTTPLYGYTF,TGCGCCAGCAGTCCCCCCACCCCCGGGACGACTCCTCTCTATGGCTACACCTTC
16,TRBJ2-3,.,.,TRBV5-4,CASSSTRGAGTDTQYF,TGTGCCAGCAGCTCAACCCGGGGGGCGGGCACAGATACGCAGTATTTT
15,TRBJ1-4,.,.,TRBV19,CASSIGTTTNEKLFF,TGTGCCAGTAGTATAGGGACTACAACTAATGAAAAACTGTTTTTT
16,TRBJ2-7,.,TRBD2,TRBV10-3,CAISASGGSSNYEQYF,TGTGCCATCAGTGCCAGCGGGGGTAGTTCTAACTACGAGCAGTACTTC
15,TRBJ2-3,.,.,TRBV11-1,CASSRGPGEEDTQYF,TGTGCCAGCAGCCGCGGCCCAGGGGAGGAAGATACGCAGTATTTT
15,TRBJ1-2,.,TRBD1,TRBV4-1,CASSQGPGQGNGYTF,TGCGCCAGCAGCCAAGGACCGGGACAGGGGAATGGCTACACCTTC
16,TRBJ1-1,.,.,TRBV6-5,CASSSRHPTENTEAFF,TGTGCCAGCAGTTCACGACATCCGACAGAGAACACTGAAGCTTTCTTT
14,TRBJ1-2,once,.,TRBV2,CASSERGPNYGYTF,TGTGCCAGCAGTGAGCGGGGGCCTAACTATGGCTACACCTTC
17,TRBJ2-3,.,TRBD2,TRBV11-2,CASSLDPGTSGTDTQYF,TGTGCCAGCAGCTTAGACCCCGGGACTAGCGGCACAGATACGCAGTATTTT
16,TRBJ2-7,.,.,TRBV19,CASSMNGGRTSYEQYF,TGTGCCAGTAGTATGAATGGGGGACGGACGTCCTACGAGCAGTACTTC
14,TRBJ2-3,.,TRBD1,TRBV29-1,CSVKNTGGTDTQYF,TGCAGCGTCAAGAATACAGGGGGCACAGATACGCAGTATTTT
15,TRBJ1-1,.,TRBD1,TRBV6-2/TRBV6-3,CASSYKQGANTEAFF,TGTGCCAGCAGTTACAAACAGGGGGCGAACACTGAAGCTTTCTTT
15,TRBJ1-2,.,.,TRBV6-5,CASSYSQEGGYGYTF,TGTGCCAGCAGTTACTCTCAAGAAGGGGGTTATGGCTACACCTTC
12,TRBJ1-6,.,.,TRBV30,CAWGEGGSPLHF,TGTGCCTGGGGAGAGGGTGGTTCACCCCTCCACTTT
16,TRBJ2-2,once,.,TRBV3-1/TRBV3-2,CASSQERQTNTGELFF,TGTGCCAGCAGCCAAGAAAGGCAGACGAACACCGGGGAGCTGTTTTTT
15,TRBJ1-5,.,.,TRBV6-1,CASSEGEGGNQPQHF,TGTGCCAGCAGTGAAGGGGAGGGTGGGAATCAGCCCCAGCATTTT
15,TRBJ2-1,.,.,TRBV4-1,CASSQDGLAYNEQFF,TGCGCCAGCAGCCAAGACGGCCTAGCCTACAATGAGCAGTTCTTC
15,TRBJ2-7,.,TRBD1,TRBV7-6,CASSARQGSAYEQYF,TGTGCCAGCAGCGCCAGACAGGGGTCGGCCTACGAGCAGTACTTC
17,TRBJ2-7,.,.,TRBV13,CASSPDGMGSRSYEQYF,TGTGCCAGCAGCCCCGACGGTATGGGGAGCCGCTCCTACGAGCAGTACTTC
15,TRBJ1-1,.,.,TRBV5-5,CASSLAPGEDTEAFF,TGTGCCAGCAGCTTGGCCCCGGGGGAAGACACTGAAGCTTTCTTT
13,TRBJ1-1,.,.,TRBV19,CASSMGLNTEAFF,TGTGCCAGTAGTATGGGGCTGAACACTGAAGCTTTCTTT
15,TRBJ2-7,.,TRBD1,TRBV27,CASRGAHRGLYEQYF,TGTGCCAGCAGGGGGGCTCATAGGGGGCTTTACGAGCAGTACTTC
16,TRBJ2-3,.,TRBD2,TRBV5-1,CASSPSLAALTDTQYF,TGCGCCAGCAGCCCTTCACTAGCGGCCCTCACAGATACGCAGTATTTT
15,TRBJ1-5,.,.,TRBV18,CASSPLPTVNQPQHF,TGTGCCAGCTCACCTCTCCCGACAGTGAATCAGCCCCAGCATTTT
14,TRBJ2-7,.,.,TRBV18,CASSPLHGDPRQYF,TGTGCCAGCTCACCACTCCACGGGGATCCCCGGCAGTACTTC
13,TRBJ1-1,.,.,TRBV29-1,CSGRRGENTEAFF,TGCAGCGGTCGACGGGGGGAAAACACTGAAGCTTTCTTT
15,TRBJ2-1,few,TRBD1,TRBV28,CASSAGQGHYNEQFF,TGTGCCAGCAGTGCCGGACAGGGCCACTACAATGAGCAGTTCTTC
16,TRBJ1-5,.,TRBD1,TRBV28,CASSFLGQAGGQPQHF,TGTGCCAGCAGTTTTCTCGGACAGGCCGGAGGGCAGCCCCAGCATTTT
14,TRBJ1-6,few,.,TRBV12-5,CASGLDSRNSPLHF,TGTGCTAGTGGTTTGGACAGTCGGAATTCACCCCTCCACTTT
15,TRBJ2-7,few,.,TRBV4-1,CASSQWASSAYEQYF,TGCGCCAGCAGCCAGTGGGCTAGCAGCGCCTACGAGCAGTACTTC
15,TRBJ1-2,.,.,TRBV3-1/TRBV3-2,CASSLNDSPRGGYTF,TGTGCCAGCAGCCTAAATGACTCCCCGAGGGGTGGCTACACCTTC
11,TRBJ2-7,.,.,TRBV29-1,CSVVEDYEQYF,TGCAGCGTTGTGGAGGACTACGAGCAGTACTTC
15,TRBJ1-1,.,.,TRBV3-1/TRBV3-2,CASSQGGGKTADAFF,TGTGCCAGCAGCCAAGGAGGGGGTAAGACGGCAGATGCTTTCTTT
12,TRBJ1-6,.,.,TRBV27,CASSYSTGPLHF,TGTGCCAGCAGCTACTCTACAGGACCCCTCCACTTT
15,TRBJ2-7,.,.,TRBV12-5,CASGPLFPNVYEQYF,TGTGCTAGTGGTCCGCTATTCCCTAACGTGTACGAGCAGTACTTC
15,TRBJ1-2,once,.,TRBV19,CASSIPTGQHYGYTF,TGTGCCAGTAGTATCCCCACCGGACAGCACTATGGCTACACCTTC
13,TRBJ1-2,.,.,TRBV2,CASSLDRHYGYTF,TGTGCCAGCAGCCTCGACAGGCACTATGGCTACACCTTC
16,TRBJ1-4,.,.,TRBV19,CASSISSGTTNEKLFF,TGTGCCAGTAGTATTTCGTCGGGTACAACTAATGAAAAACTGTTTTTT
15,TRBJ2-7,.,.,TRBV27,CASSPERFTSYEQYF,TGTGCCAGCAGTCCCGAGAGATTTACCTCCTACGAGCAGTACTTC
16,TRBJ1-1,.,TRBD1,TRBV27,CASRSAGQGRGTEAFF,TGTGCCAGCAGATCCGCGGGACAGGGGCGGGGAACTGAAGCTTTCTTT
12,TRBJ1-2,once,.,TRBV29-1,CSVVGEIYGYTF,TGCAGCGTTGTAGGAGAGATCTATGGCTACACCTTC
12,TRBJ2-6,.,.,TRBV14,CASSSGANVLTF,TGTGCCAGCAGTTCCGGGGCCAACGTCCTGACTTTC
13,TRBJ2-5,.,.,TRBV12-3/TRBV12-4,CASSMGLRETQYF,TGTGCCAGCAGCATGGGACTTAGGGAGACCCAGTACTTC
16,TRBJ2-2,.,.,TRBV3-1/TRBV3-2,CASSHRPYRGTGELFF,TGTGCCAGCAGCCACCGGCCGTACCGGGGCACCGGGGAGCTGTTTTTT
17,TRBJ2-3,.,TRBD2,TRBV3-1/TRBV3-2,CASSLGRGSGRAATQYF,TGTGCCAGCAGCCTCGGGCGGGGGAGCGGGAGGGCCGCTACGCAGTATTTT
15,TRBJ2-7,.,.,TRBV6-6,CASSFLSWSSYEQYF,TGTGCCAGCAGTTTCCTATCTTGGTCGTCCTACGAGCAGTACTTC
17,TRBJ2-7,once,.,TRBV6-2/TRBV6-3,CASSYPPGGSSSYEQYF,TGTGCCAGCAGTTACCCACCTGGCGGGTCTAGCTCCTACGAGCAGTACTTC
13,TRBJ2-1,.,.,TRBV30,CAWSDVGDNEQFF,TGTGCCTGGAGTGATGTCGGTGACAATGAGCAGTTCTTC
13,TRBJ1-1,.,.,TRBV19,CASSRGVYTEAFF,TGTGCCAGTAGTCGGGGGGTATACACTGAAGCTTTCTTT